Below are 14 T cell receptor beta chains sequenced from a single sample in a study of T cells in women clearing cervical HPV infection. The data were produced by immunoSEQ multiplex PCR, yet TCRdb's version contains in-frame clones alone and is incomplete. This repertoire includes 40,000 or so clones. Material for sequencing was blood buffy coat. Every receptor here comes from a woman aged 18-70 years with a cervical HPV16 infection that either progressed to CIN3+ or cleared (not recorded which).

Comments on this clone: The read ends 3 residues early relative to the CDR3; the germline J gene fills the gap. The chain is built from TRBV10-1 and TRBJ2-7; 8 bases are shared with TRBD2. The germline gives CDR1 WNHNN, CDR2 SYGVQD (reference sequence). V was clipped by 0 bases and J by 0 bases; unmatched bases: 13. The length of the CDR3 is 19 residues. CDR3 bases read: TGCGCCAGCAGTGAGTCGCATCGACTAGCGCCAAGGAGCTCCTACGAG. Translation: CASSESHRLAPRSSYE. The CDR3 in full is CASSESHRLAPRSSYEQYF.

Details on this clone: The sequenced fragment ends 3 residues before the CDR3 boundary, so the rest is inferred from the germline J gene. The genes are TRBV7-9 and TRBJ2-5; 9 positions match TRBD2. The ends lost 5 bases at V and 5 bases at J; junction bases unmatched: 9. The CDR3 length is 15 residues. Germline V gene data show CDR1 as SEHNR and CDR2 as FQNEAQ (reference sequence). Incomplete CDR3 DNA: TGTGCCAGCAGCCGCTTAGCGGGAGTAGGGGAGACC. This codes for CASSRLAGVGET. The complete CDR3 protein is CASSRLAGVGETQYF.

On this clone: The read comes to an end 3 residues before the CDR3 does, leaving the germline J gene to fill in the end. The V call is TRBV5-6, the J call TRBJ2-5; D not certain. The CDR3 has 14 residues. Germline CDR1 reads SGHDT; CDR2 reads YYEEEE. Trimming removed 1 base at V and 5 bases at J, with 12 bases between. CDR3 loop: CASSLSSIRETQYF. CDR3 DNA (partial): TGTGCCAGCAGCTTGTCATCCATCAGGGAGACC.

As regards this clone: The CDR3 extends 3 residues past the end of the read, so its final part is completed from the germline J gene. The V and J genes are TRBV12-3 or TRBV12-4 and TRBJ1-1, with D perhaps TRBD1 (5 bases). V gave up 7 bases and J gave up 1 base, with 13 bases separating them. CDR3 length: 14 residues. The CDR3 DNA, read in part, is TGTGCCAGCAACGACCCGACAGAGAACACTGAA. This translates into CASNDPTENTE. The entire CDR3 protein reads CASNDPTENTEAFF.

Regarding this clone: Sequencing ends 3 residues short of the CDR3 end; the germline J gene provides the rest. This rearrangement joins TRBV7-2 to TRBJ1-2; no reliable D call. The CDR3 runs 13 residues. Germline loops: CDR1 SGHTA, CDR2 FQGNSA. The CDR3: CASSLGSRYDYTF. The part of the CDR3 DNA that was read is TGTGCCAGCAGCTTAGGTTCCCGCTACGAC.

As regards this clone: The missing CDR3 end, 3 residues past where the read stops, is filled in from the germline J gene. The chain uses TRBV6-1 and TRBJ2-4, with TRBD1 as a possible D gene (7 bases). The germline V gene encodes CDR1 MNHNS and CDR2 SASEGT. The length of the CDR3 is 17 residues. Trimming removed 0 bases at V and 0 bases at J, with 12 bases between. The sequenced part of the CDR3 DNA is TGTGCCAGCAGTGAAGCCGGAGGGGGCGCAGCCAAAAACATT. Its protein is CASSEAGGGAAKNI. From start to end, the CDR3 is CASSEAGGGAAKNIQYF.

Comments on this clone: The read is 3 residues too short to cover the CDR3 end, so that end is filled in from the germline J gene. The chain employs TRBV7-9 and TRBJ2-5; 7 nucleotides match TRBD2. CDR3 length: 15 residues. Germline assignment: CDR1 SEHNR and CDR2 FQNEAQ (reference sequence). CDR3 DNA, as far as it was read: TGTGCCAGCAGCTTAAGTGTTGTGGGGGGGACTACC. Residues: CASSLSVVGGTT. The CDR3, in full, reads CASSLSVVGGTTQYF. Full variable domain (outside the CDR3, taken from reference TRBV7-9 and TRBJ2-5): DTGVSQNPRHKITKRGQNVTFRCDPISEHNRLYWYRQTLGQGPEFLTYFQNEAQLEKSRLLSDRFSAERPKGSFSTLEIQRTEQGDSAMYLCASSLSVVGGTTQYFGPGTRLLVL.

Points on this clone: Read sequence stops 3 residues before the CDR3 end, and the germline J gene provides the missing end. V is TRBV30 and J is TRBJ2-1, with TRBD2 identical over 13 bases. The V gene's germline CDR1 is GTSNPN and CDR2 SVGIG (reference sequence). CDR3 length: 16 residues. The trim removed 3 bases at V and 8 bases at J, leaving 10 bases unmatched. The CDR3 bases that were read are TGTGCCTGGAGCTTAGGACTAGCGGGAGATGTTGATGAG. It translates to CAWSLGLAGDVDE. The full CDR3 sequence reads CAWSLGLAGDVDEQFF. The whole variable domain, remainder taken from reference TRBV30 and TRBJ2-1, is SQTIHQWPATLVQPVGSPLSLECTVEGTSNPNLYWYRQAAGRGLQLLFYSVGIGQISSEVPQNLSASRPQDRQFILSSKKLLLSDSGFYLCAWSLGLAGDVDEQFFGPGTRLTVL.

The CDR3 region is CASNTGRNTGELFF. The part of the CDR3 DNA that was read is TGCGCCAGCAACACAGGGAGGAACACCGGGGAG. The rearrangement links TRBV5-1 to TRBJ2-2; tentative D call: TRBD1 (6 bases). The read stops 3 residues short of the end of the CDR3; the missing end is completed from the germline J gene. Trimming removed 6 bases at V and 1 base at J, with 10 bases between. The germline V gene has CDR1 SGHRS and CDR2 YFSETQ. This CDR3 is built from 14 residues.

Concerning this clone itself: The read falls 3 residues short of the CDR3 end, and the missing part is taken from the germline J gene. The V gene is TRBV19, the J gene TRBJ2-1; 11 nucleotides match TRBD2. The CDR3 is 17 amino acids. Germline V CDR1 and CDR2: LNHDA, SQIVND (reference sequence). The trim removed 4 bases at V and 4 bases at J, leaving 9 bases unmatched. CDR3 in amino acids: CASSTLAGEDLYNEQFF. CDR3 bases read: TGTGCCAGTAGTACACTAGCGGGGGAGGATCTATACAATGAG.

With regard to this clone: The read terminates 3 residues before the CDR3 end, so the remaining end is supplied by the germline J gene. The chain recombines TRBV6-1 with TRBJ2-4, with TRBD2 identical over 7 bases. The CDR3 has 17 residues. Germline V gene data show CDR1 as MNHNS and CDR2 as SASEGT. This CDR3 is CASSEGAGDYSNQPQYF. The part of the CDR3 DNA that was read is TGTGCCAGCAGTGAAGGTGCGGGAGACTATAGCAATCAGCCT.

For this clone: The read ends 3 residues shy of where the CDR3 ends; the end is completed using the germline J gene. The rearrangement uses TRBV10-2 and TRBJ1-5; TRBD1 aligns across 7 bases. Germline V CDR1 and CDR2: WSHSY, SAAADI. This CDR3 has 16 amino acids. The V gene end was trimmed by 0 bases and the J gene end by 3 bases; junction bases not matched to a gene: 5. The DNA read from the CDR3 is TGCGCCAGCAGTGAGTCGACAGGGTCCCCCAATCAGCCC. It encodes CASSESTGSPNQP. The full CDR3 sequence reads CASSESTGSPNQPQHF.

On this clone: The DNA ends 3 residues before the CDR3 does, and the rest of the CDR3 is filled in from the germline J gene. The sample contains more than one DNA sequence encoding this CDR3. The rearrangement uses TRBV19 and TRBJ1-2; 7 nucleotides line up with TRBD1. The CDR3 consists of 16 residues. Germline loops: CDR1 LNHDA, CDR2 SQIVND (reference sequence). CDR3 residues: CASSIDLQTGLRGYTF. The part of the CDR3 DNA that was read is TGTGCCAGTAGTATCGACCTTCAGACAGGGCTCCGGGGC.

A remark on this clone: One end of the junction varies from germline; a read error may be responsible. Read sequence stops 3 residues before the CDR3 end, and the germline J gene provides the missing end. The gene calls are TRBV4-2 and TRBJ2-7; 10 bases line up with TRBD2. This CDR3 has 18 amino acids. The V gene's germline CDR1 is LGHNA and CDR2 YNFKEQ. The CDR3 loop is CASSEDASLAGGTYEQYF. The CDR3 DNA, read in part, is TGTGCCAGCAGCGAAGACGCTTCGTTAGCGGGGGGTACCTACGAG.